This TCR beta chain was sequenced in a study of molecular identifiers for immune sequencing clone quantification. TCRdb called the PCR reads again in MiXCR, with one record for every CDR3 protein. The data contain hundreds of thousands of distinct CDR3 sequences, roughly a quarter of them seen just once; the ten biggest clones take up roughly 0.7%. Worth noting for this clonotype: This may come from a read error, since a much larger clone is one base off. Given the absence of the conserved phenylalanine or tryptophan at the CDR3 end, a read error is likely.

Germline values: CDR1 MNHEY, CDR2 SVGEGT. Trimming stripped 8 bases from V and 7 bases from J, with 9 bases between. The CDR3 runs 10 residues. Sorting captured naive CD8 T cells as CD8+CD4-CCR7+CD45RA+. This clonotype was obtained from a human donor in good health. Some libraries in this study had Jurkat cell RNA spiked in. This rearrangement joins TRBV6-2 or TRBV6-3 to TRBJ2-7; D ambiguous. Sequencing was done on a sample of naive CD8+ T cells from blood, with Jurkat cell RNA spiked in. Subset denoted: FACS-sorted CD8+CD4-CCR7+CD45RA+ naive T cells. This CDR3 is CASGSWEQYY. The CDR3 nucleotides are TGTGCCAGCGGAAGCTGGGAGCAGTACTAC.